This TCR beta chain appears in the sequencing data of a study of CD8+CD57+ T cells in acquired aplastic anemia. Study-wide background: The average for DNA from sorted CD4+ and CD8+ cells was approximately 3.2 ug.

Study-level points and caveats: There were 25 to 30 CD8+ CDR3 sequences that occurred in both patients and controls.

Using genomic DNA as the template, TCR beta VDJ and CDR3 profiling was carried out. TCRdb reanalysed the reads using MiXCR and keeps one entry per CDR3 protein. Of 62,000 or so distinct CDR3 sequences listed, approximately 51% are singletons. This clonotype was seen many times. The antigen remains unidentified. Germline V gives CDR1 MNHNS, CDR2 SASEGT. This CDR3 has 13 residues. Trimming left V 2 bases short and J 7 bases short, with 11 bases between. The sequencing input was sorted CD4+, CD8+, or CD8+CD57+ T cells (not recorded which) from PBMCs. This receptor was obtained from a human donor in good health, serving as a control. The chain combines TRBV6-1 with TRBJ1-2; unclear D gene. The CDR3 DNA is TGTGCCAGCAGTGAAATCACACGGCGTGGCTACACCTTC. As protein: CASSEITRRGYTF.